Each of the 19 T cell receptor beta chains below was sequenced from the same sample in a study of Ad26.COV2.S vaccination and SARS-CoV-2 variants. Treatment in this sample: about 20 received Ad26.COV2.S at low or high dose, single or two shots; roughly five received placebo; per-sample allocation not given. Day 63 after the first vaccine or placebo injection was the time point for sampling. Sequencing was performed with immunoSEQ multiplex PCR; in TCRdb, only in-frame clones are kept and a portion is missing. The table lists about 500,000 clones, about nine tenths of them singletons. Here the sequenced sample was peripheral blood, taken in a trial of Ad26.COV2.S vaccine versus placebo. The receptor set was obtained from a person between 18 and 59 years old who received the Ad26.COV2.S COVID-19 vaccine or a placebo.

The chain links TRBV6-2 or TRBV6-3 to TRBJ2-1; 9 bases line up with TRBD1. Germline V gene sequence: CDR1 MNHEY, CDR2 SVGEGT. V was clipped by 2 bases and J by 8 bases; unmatched bases: 16. This CDR3 has 18 residues. The CDR3 nucleotides read TGTGCCAGCAGTTACACCGTGGGGACAGGGACTTTTGAGCATGAGCAGTTCTTC. Protein sequence: CASSYTVGTGTFEHEQFF.

This clone was seen once. The chain couples TRBV18 to TRBJ2-7, with TRBD2 matching 8 bases. Germline CDR1 KGHSH, CDR2 LQKENI. The CDR3 loop spans 12 amino acids. Trimming at V came to 9 bases and at J to 2 bases, leaving 3 bases not matched to a gene. The CDR3 DNA sequence: TGTGCCAGTCGGGGGGGCGCCTACGAGCAGTACTTC. It is translated as CASRGGAYEQYF.

The chain links TRBV27 to TRBJ2-5; the match to TRBD2 covers 10 bases. Germline V gives CDR1 MNHEY, CDR2 SMNVEV (reference sequence). J was trimmed by 2 bases and V by 8 bases; bases with no gene match: 5. CDR3 length: 14 residues. As DNA, the CDR3 is TGTGCCAGCTCTGTTAGCGGGGGGCAAGAGACCCAGTACTTC. The encoded protein is CASSVSGGQETQYF.

The chain combines TRBV5-4 with TRBJ2-3; 9 nucleotides align to TRBD2. The CDR3 contains 18 residues. V trimming: 0 bases; J trimming: 4 bases; junction bases outside the gene matches: 12. CDR1 is SGHNT, CDR2 YYREEE, per germline (reference sequence). Here the CDR3 DNA reads TGTGCCAGCAGCTTGGGGGTGGTAGCGGGAGTGAGGCCAGATACGCAGTATTTT. Translated: CASSLGVVAGVRPDTQYF.

The chain recombines TRBV7-8 with TRBJ1-5; D remains unclear. Germline V CDR1 and CDR2: SGHVS, FQNEAQ. Between the trimmed V and J ends, which lost 5 bases and 0 bases, there was a span of 20 bases. This CDR3 spans 18 amino acids. CDR3 in amino acids: CASSRNLVGEYSNQPQHF. Written as DNA, the CDR3 is TGTGCCAGCAGCCGAAATCTTGTCGGGGAGTATAGCAATCAGCCCCAGCATTTT. Looking up the rest from reference TRBV7-8 and TRBJ1-5 gives the full variable domain: GAGVSQSPRYKVAKRGQDVALRCDPISGHVSLFWYQQALGQGPEFLTYFQNEAQLDKSGLPSDRFFAERPEGSVSTLKIQRTQQEDSAVYLCASSRNLVGEYSNQPQHFGDGTRLSIL.

This clone is a singleton in its sample. The V gene is TRBV6-5, the J gene TRBJ1-5; D not resolved. V lost 0 bases, J lost 0 bases, and 6 bases lay in between. The length of the CDR3 is 15 residues. Germline-derived CDR1 and CDR2 are MNHEY and SVGAGI. CDR3 sequence: CASSYSINSNQPQHF. In DNA, the CDR3 is TGTGCCAGCAGTTACTCGATAAATAGCAATCAGCCCCAGCATTTT.

This clone was recorded once. The rearrangement uses TRBV7-2 and TRBJ2-7, with 11 bases lining up with TRBD1. CDR3 size: 16 residues. V lost 0 bases to trimming and J lost 5 bases; unmatched junction nucleotides: 6. Germline CDR1 and CDR2: SGHTA and FQGNSA. The CDR3: CASSLAPGQGAHEQYF. The CDR3 bases are TGTGCCAGCAGCTTAGCGCCAGGACAGGGGGCTCACGAGCAGTACTTC.

The V call is TRBV12-3 or TRBV12-4, the J call TRBJ1-1, with D possibly matching TRBD1 (5 bases). Deletions cut 6 bases from V and 1 base from J, with 9 bases between. The CDR3 is 13 residues long. CDR3 loop: CASSKQENTEAFF. The CDR3 DNA is TGTGCCAGCAGCAAACAGGAGAACACTGAAGCTTTCTTT.

The chain recombines TRBV4-1 with TRBJ2-1; D is unclear. Trimming removed 4 bases at V and 0 bases at J, with 16 bases between. CDR3 length: 17 residues. Germline V gives CDR1 MGHRA, CDR2 YSYEKL. The CDR3 is CASSLQSLHSSYNEQFF. The CDR3 DNA sequence: TGCGCCAGCAGCCTACAATCCTTACACAGCTCCTACAATGAGCAGTTCTTC.

The rearrangement joins TRBV6-1 to TRBJ2-7; D is unresolved. V was trimmed by 2 bases and J by 4 bases, leaving 6 bases between them. CDR3 length: 12 amino acids. The germline CDR1 and CDR2 sequences are MNHNS and SASEGT. The CDR3 is CASSESVYEQYF. The DNA of the CDR3 is TGTGCCAGCAGTGAATCGGTTTACGAGCAGTACTTC.

The chain uses TRBV6-2 or TRBV6-3 and TRBJ1-5; D unclear. Germline CDR1 reads MNHEY; CDR2 reads SVGEGT. Trimming pared 4 bases from V and 2 bases from J, leaving 9 bases between. The CDR3 has 14 amino acids. The CDR3 sequence is CASSFLDGNQPQHF. The CDR3 coding sequence is TGTGCCAGCAGTTTTTTGGATGGCAATCAGCCCCAGCATTTT.

The genes are TRBV18 and TRBJ2-3; 10 nucleotides line up with TRBD2. This CDR3 is 15 amino acids long. Trimming cost V 5 bases and J 3 bases; bases outside gene matches: 5. The germline V gene has CDR1 KGHSH and CDR2 LQKENI. The CDR3 region is CASSWASGSTDTQYF. In DNA form, the CDR3 reads TGTGCCAGCTCATGGGCTAGCGGGAGTACAGATACGCAGTATTTT.

The chain carries TRBV18 and TRBJ2-1; no clear D gene. The germline V gene encodes CDR1 KGHSH and CDR2 LQKENI. The CDR3 has 13 residues. V was cut by 5 bases and J by 6 bases, with 11 bases left in between. The CDR3 coding sequence is TGTGCCAGCTCATTGGACCAGGTCAATGAGCAGTTCTTC. This translates into CASSLDQVNEQFF.

This clone was counted once. This chain uses TRBV7-2 with TRBJ2-1; D gene unclear. Trimming left V 5 bases short and J 7 bases short, with 12 bases between. The CDR3 sequence is 13 residues long. Germline loops: CDR1 SGHTA, CDR2 FQGNSA. CDR3 sequence (DNA): TGTGCCAGCAGCGCAATAGTGGGTAATGAGCAGTTCTTC. The encoded protein is CASSAIVGNEQFF.

Only a few counts were recorded for this clone. The chain combines TRBV12-3 or TRBV12-4 with TRBJ2-1, with 7 bases aligning to TRBD2. V shed 6 bases, J shed 15 bases, and the junction held 14 bases outside the gene matches. The CDR3 runs 13 residues. CDR3 bases: TGTGCCAGCAGCCCGATGGGGGGAGGGCCTCCGTTCTTC. This sequence encodes CASSPMGGGPPFF.

This clone has a single count. The rearrangement uses TRBV3-1 (or the pseudogene TRBV3-2) and TRBJ2-2; D call uncertain. V was shortened by 0 bases and J by 9 bases, with 5 bases between the two germline ends. CDR3 length equals 12 residues. CDR1 and CDR2 (germline): LGHDT, YNNKEL (reference sequence). Written as DNA, the CDR3 is TGTGCCAGCAGCCAAGAACGCCGGGAGCTGTTTTTT. It codes for CASSQERRELFF.

The V and J genes are TRBV28 and TRBJ1-6, with a possible D match to TRBD1 (6 bases). The CDR3 is 14 amino acids. Germline CDR1 reads MDHEN; CDR2 reads SYDVKM. The V gene lost 5 bases and the J gene lost 7 bases, with 12 bases spanning the gap. The chain's CDR3 is CASSVQGSNSPLHF. The CDR3 coding sequence is TGTGCCAGCAGTGTTCAGGGGTCCAATTCACCCCTCCACTTT.

The genes are TRBV6-2 or TRBV6-3 and TRBJ1-3; D remains unclear. The V gene lost 2 bases and the J gene lost 8 bases, with 7 bases spanning the gap. This CDR3 has 12 residues. From germline, CDR1 is MNHEY and CDR2 SVGEGT. CDR3 nucleotides: TGTGCCAGCAGTTACCCGCGGCACACCATATATTTT. Amino acid sequence: CASSYPRHTIYF.

The rearrangement joins TRBV5-8 to TRBJ2-5, with TRBD1 as a possible D gene (6 bases). The CDR3 has 14 residues. The V end lost 4 bases, the J end lost 2 bases, and 12 bases lay between the germline ends. CDR1 and CDR2 from the germline V gene are SGHTS and YDEGEE. This CDR3 reads CASSKTGTQETQYF. DNA of the CDR3: TGTGCCAGCAGCAAGACAGGAACTCAAGAGACCCAGTACTTC.